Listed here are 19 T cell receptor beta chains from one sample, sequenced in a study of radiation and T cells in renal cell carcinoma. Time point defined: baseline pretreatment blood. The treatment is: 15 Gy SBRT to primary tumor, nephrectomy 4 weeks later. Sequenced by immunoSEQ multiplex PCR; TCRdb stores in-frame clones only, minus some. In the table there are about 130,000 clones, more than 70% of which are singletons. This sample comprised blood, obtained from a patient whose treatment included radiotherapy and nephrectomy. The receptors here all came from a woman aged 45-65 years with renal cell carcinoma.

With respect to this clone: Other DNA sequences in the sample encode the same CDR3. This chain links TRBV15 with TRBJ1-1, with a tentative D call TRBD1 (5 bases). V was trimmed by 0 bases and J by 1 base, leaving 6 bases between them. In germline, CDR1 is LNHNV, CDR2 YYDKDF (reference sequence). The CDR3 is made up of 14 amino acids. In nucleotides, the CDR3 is TGTGCCACCAGCAGAGATAGGGGGAACACTGAAGCTTTCTTT. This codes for CATSRDRGNTEAFF.

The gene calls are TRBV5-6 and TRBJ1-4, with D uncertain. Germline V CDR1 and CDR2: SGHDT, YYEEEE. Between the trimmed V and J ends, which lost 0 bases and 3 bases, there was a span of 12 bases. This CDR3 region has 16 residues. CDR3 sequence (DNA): TGTGCCAGCAGCTTGGCTTCTATGGTAGCTAATGAAAAACTGTTTTTT. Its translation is CASSLASMVANEKLFF. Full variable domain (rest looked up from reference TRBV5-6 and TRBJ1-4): DAGVTQSPTHLIKTRGQQVTLRCSPKSGHDTVSWYQQALGQGPQFIFQYYEEEERQRGNFPDRFSGHQFPNYSSELNVNALLLGDSALYLCASSLASMVANEKLFFGSGTQLSVL.

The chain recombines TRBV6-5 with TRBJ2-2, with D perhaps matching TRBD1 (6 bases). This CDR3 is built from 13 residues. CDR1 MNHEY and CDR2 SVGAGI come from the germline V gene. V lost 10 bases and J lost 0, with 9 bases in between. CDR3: CATQGPNTGELFF. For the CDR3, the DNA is TGTGCCACTCAGGGGCCGAACACCGGGGAGCTGTTTTTT.

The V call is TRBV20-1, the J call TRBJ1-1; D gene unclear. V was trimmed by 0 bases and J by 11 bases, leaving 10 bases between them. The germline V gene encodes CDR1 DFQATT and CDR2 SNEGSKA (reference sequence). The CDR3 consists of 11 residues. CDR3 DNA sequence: TGCAGTGCTAGAGATGACAATTTGGCTTTCTTT. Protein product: CSARDDNLAFF.

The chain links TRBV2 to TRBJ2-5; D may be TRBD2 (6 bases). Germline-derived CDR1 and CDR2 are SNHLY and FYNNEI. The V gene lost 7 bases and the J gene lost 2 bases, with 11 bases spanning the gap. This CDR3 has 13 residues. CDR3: CASNREIQETQYF. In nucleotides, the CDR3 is TGTGCCAGCAATCGGGAGATTCAAGAGACCCAGTACTTC.

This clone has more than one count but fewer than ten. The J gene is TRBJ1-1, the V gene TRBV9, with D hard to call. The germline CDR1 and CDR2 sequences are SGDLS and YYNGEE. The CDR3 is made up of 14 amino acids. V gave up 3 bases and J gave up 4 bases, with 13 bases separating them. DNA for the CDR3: TGTGCCAGCAGCGCGGGCCTCAGCGGCACTGAAGCTTTCTTT. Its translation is CASSAGLSGTEAFF.

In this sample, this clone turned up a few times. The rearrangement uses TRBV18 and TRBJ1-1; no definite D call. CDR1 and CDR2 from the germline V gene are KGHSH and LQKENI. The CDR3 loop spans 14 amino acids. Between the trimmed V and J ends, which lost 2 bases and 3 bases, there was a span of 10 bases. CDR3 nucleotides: TGTGCCAGCTCACCAATCACGTCGGACACTGAAGCTTTCTTT. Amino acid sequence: CASSPITSDTEAFF. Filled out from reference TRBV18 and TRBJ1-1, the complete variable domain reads NAGVMQNPRHLVRRRGQEARLRCSPMKGHSHVYWYRQLPEEGLKFMVYLQKENIIDESGMPKERFSAEFPKEGPSILRIQQVVRGDSAAYFCASSPITSDTEAFFGQGTRLTVV.

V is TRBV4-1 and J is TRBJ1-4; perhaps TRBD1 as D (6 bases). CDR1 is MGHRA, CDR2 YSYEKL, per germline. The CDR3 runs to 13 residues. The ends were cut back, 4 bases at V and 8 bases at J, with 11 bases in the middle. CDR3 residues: CASSRRQEEKLFF. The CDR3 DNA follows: TGCGCCAGCAGCCGCAGACAGGAGGAAAAACTGTTTTTT.

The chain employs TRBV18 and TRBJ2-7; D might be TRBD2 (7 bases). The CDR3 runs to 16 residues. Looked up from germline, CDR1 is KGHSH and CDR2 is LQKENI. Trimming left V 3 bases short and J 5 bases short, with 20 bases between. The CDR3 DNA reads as TGTGCCAGCTCACCGATCCGGGGCGGGGGCAACAACGAGCAGTACTTC. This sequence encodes CASSPIRGGGNNEQYF.

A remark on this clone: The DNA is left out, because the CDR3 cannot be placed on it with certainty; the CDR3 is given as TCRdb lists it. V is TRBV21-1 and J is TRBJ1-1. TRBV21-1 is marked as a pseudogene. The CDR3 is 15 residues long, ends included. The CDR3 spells CASSVGGGSNTEASF.

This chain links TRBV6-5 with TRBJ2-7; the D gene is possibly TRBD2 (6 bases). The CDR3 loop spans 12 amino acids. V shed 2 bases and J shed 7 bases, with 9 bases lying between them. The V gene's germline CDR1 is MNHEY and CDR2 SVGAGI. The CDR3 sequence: CASSYPGGEQYF. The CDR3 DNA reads TGTGCCAGCAGTTACCCAGGAGGGGAGCAGTACTTC.

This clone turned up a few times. The CDR3 loop is CSVGSPLGTKNTEAFF. The CDR3 nucleotides read TGCAGCGTTGGTTCCCCATTGGGGACTAAGAACACTGAAGCTTTCTTT. J is TRBJ1-1 and V is TRBV29-1; D possibly corresponds to TRBD1 (5 bases). Germline V CDR1 and CDR2: SQVTM, ANQGSEA. The V and J ends lost 4 bases and 1 base respectively, with 19 bases between them. The CDR3 spans 16 residues.

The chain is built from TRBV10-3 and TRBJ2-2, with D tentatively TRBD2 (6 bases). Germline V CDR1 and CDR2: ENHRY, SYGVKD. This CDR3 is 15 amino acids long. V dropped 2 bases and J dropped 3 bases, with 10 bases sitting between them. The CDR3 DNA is TGTGCCATCAGTGAGGGGGACTCCTACACCGGGGAGCTGTTTTTT. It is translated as CAISEGDSYTGELFF.

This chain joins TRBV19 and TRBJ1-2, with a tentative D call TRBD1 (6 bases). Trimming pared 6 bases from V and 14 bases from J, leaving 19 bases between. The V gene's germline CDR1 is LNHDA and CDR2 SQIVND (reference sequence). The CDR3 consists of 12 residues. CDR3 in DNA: TGTGCCAGTAGCAGAGGACAGTGGGGGCATACCTTC. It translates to CASSRGQWGHTF.

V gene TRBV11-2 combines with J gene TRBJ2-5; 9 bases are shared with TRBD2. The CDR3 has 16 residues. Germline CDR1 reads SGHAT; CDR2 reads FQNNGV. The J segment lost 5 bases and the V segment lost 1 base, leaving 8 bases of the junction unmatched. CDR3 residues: CASSLVSGGIFETQYF. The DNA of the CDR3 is TGTGCCAGCAGCTTAGTTAGCGGGGGAATTTTCGAGACCCAGTACTTC. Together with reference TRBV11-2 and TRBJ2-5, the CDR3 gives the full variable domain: EAGVAQSPRYKIIEKRQSVAFWCNPISGHATLYWYQQILGQGPKLLIQFQNNGVVDDSQLPKDRFSAERLKGVDSTLKIQPAKLEDSAVYLCASSLVSGGIFETQYFGPGTRLLVL.

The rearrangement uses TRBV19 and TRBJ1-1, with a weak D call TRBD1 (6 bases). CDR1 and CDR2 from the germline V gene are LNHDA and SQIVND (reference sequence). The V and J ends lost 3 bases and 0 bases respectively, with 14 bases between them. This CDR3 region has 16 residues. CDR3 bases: TGTGCCAGTAGTATTTCACAGGGATCTATGAACACTGAAGCTTTCTTT. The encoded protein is CASSISQGSMNTEAFF.

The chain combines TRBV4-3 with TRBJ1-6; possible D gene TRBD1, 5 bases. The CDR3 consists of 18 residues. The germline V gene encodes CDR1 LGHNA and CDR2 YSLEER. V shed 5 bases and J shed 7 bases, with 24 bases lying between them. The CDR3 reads CASSFTPRDPTANSPLHF. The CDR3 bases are TGCGCCAGCAGCTTCACCCCCCGGGACCCTACTGCGAATTCACCCCTCCACTTT.

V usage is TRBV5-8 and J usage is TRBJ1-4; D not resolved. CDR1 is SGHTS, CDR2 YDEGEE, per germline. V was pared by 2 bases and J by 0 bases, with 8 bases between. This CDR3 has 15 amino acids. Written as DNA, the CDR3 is TGTGCCAGCAGCTTTCCGGGAGCAACTAATGAAAAACTGTTTTTT. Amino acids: CASSFPGATNEKLFF.

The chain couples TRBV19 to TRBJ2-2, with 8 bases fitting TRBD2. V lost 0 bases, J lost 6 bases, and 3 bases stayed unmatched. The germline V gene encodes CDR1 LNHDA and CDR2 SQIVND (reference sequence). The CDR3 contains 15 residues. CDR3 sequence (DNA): TGTGCCAGTAGTATAGACGGGGGGGCCCCCGGGGAGCTGTTTTTT. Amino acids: CASSIDGGAPGELFF.